The 5 T cell receptor beta chains below come from one sample, sequenced in a study of CD8+ T cells in alopecia areata listed by TCRdb under 2018. Pooled mouse cutaneous lymph node cells were stained for CD4, CD8alpha, NKG2D, NKG2ACE and other markers and were then sorted on a BD Influx. To prepare the library, the immunoSEQ multiplex PCR assay was applied. To provide template for TCR sequencing, every sample had RNA extracted and reverse transcribed into cDNA. Imported from immuneACCESS, the table was reduced by TCRdb to in-frame sequences with V and J called. These copies leave out some clones; in studies compared against another copy, an unresolved V gene accounts for under half, and the cause of the remainder is not known. For this sample, about 300,000 clones are listed, none of them singletons. The top ten clonotypes cover roughly 1.2% of the sample. Material for sequencing was CD4+ T cells sorted from a lymph node. The receptor set was obtained from a C3H/HeJ mouse with alopecia areata. This strain has the MHC haplotype H2-k.

Details on this clone: Gene labels here are mouse ones. The read gets to within 4 residues of the CDR3 end, and the germline J gene fills in the rest. The chain employs TRBV19 and TRBJ1-1, with a possible D match to TRBD1 (6 bases). The germline V and J ends were trimmed by 4 bases and 4 bases, with 14 bases remaining between them. This CDR3 is built from 14 residues. The germline V gene has CDR1 FNHDT and CDR2 SITEND (reference sequence). CDR3 bases read: TGTGCCAGCAGTCCACAGGGAGGGCCCACA. It codes for CASSPQGGPT. From start to end, the CDR3 is CASSPQGGPTEVFF.

To note about this clone: Genes and germline come from the mouse. The read ends 4 residues shy of where the CDR3 ends; the end is completed using the germline J gene. Different DNA sequences within this sample yield the same CDR3. The chain links TRBV13-2 to TRBJ2-5; TRBD2 aligns across 9 bases. This CDR3 is 14 amino acids long. Trimming removed 3 bases from V and 3 bases from J; junction bases left unmatched: 2. Germline-derived CDR1 and CDR2 are NNHNN and SYGAGS (reference sequence). The CDR3 sequence is CASGGLGGQDTQYF. CDR3 DNA (partial): TGTGCCAGCGGTGGCCTGGGGGGGCAAGAC.

In regard to this clone: Genes here carry mouse names. The DNA ends 3 residues before the CDR3 does, and the rest of the CDR3 is filled in from the germline J gene. V gene TRBV1 combines with J gene TRBJ1-6, with TRBD1 matching 7 bases. TRBJ1-6 is given ORF status, its function remaining uncertain. The CDR3 runs to 16 residues. Germline CDR1 reads NSQYPW; CDR2 reads LRSPGD (reference sequence). After removal of 2 bases from V and 2 bases from J, the junction contained 3 bases not matched to a gene. Partial CDR3 DNA: TGCACCTGCAGTGCAACGGGACAGCCCTATAATTCGCCC. This sequence encodes CTCSATGQPYNSP. The full-length CDR3 reads as CTCSATGQPYNSPLYF.

This clone was seen a handful of times. The genes and germline here are from mouse. The read falls 4 residues short of the CDR3 end, and the missing part is taken from the germline J gene. This sample includes further DNA sequences coding for the same CDR3. The chain uses TRBV19 and TRBJ2-7; maybe TRBD1 (6 bases). CDR3 size: 12 residues. Germline V gene sequence: CDR1 FNHDT, CDR2 SITEND (reference sequence). The CDR3 spells CASSPDRYEQYF. The covered CDR3 bases are TGTGCCAGCAGCCCGGACAGATAT.

This clone was seen repeatedly, ten times or more. Gene names denote mouse genes. The read gets to within 4 residues of the CDR3 end, and the germline J gene fills in the rest. V and J are TRBV17 and TRBJ2-1; D unclear. CDR3 length: 14 residues. CDR1 MNHDT and CDR2 YYDKIL come from the germline V gene. V was shortened by 3 bases and J by 1 base, with 7 bases between the two germline ends. The sequenced part of the CDR3 DNA is TGTGCTAGCAGTAGGACAAAAAACTATGCT. Translating it yields CASSRTKNYA. The full CDR3 reads CASSRTKNYAEQFF.